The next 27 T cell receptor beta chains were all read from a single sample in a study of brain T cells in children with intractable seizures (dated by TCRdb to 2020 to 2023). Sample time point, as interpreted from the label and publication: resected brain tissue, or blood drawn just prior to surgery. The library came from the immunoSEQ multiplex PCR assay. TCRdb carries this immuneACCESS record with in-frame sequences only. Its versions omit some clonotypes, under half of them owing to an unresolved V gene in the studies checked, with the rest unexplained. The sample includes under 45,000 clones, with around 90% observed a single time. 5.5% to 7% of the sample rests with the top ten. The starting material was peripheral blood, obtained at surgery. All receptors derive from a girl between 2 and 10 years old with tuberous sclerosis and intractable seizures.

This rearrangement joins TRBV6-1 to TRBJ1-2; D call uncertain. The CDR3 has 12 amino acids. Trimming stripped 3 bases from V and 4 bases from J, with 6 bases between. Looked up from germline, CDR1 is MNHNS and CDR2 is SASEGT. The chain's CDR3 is CASSDRRYGYTF. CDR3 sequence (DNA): TGTGCCAGCAGTGATAGGCGCTATGGCTACACCTTC.

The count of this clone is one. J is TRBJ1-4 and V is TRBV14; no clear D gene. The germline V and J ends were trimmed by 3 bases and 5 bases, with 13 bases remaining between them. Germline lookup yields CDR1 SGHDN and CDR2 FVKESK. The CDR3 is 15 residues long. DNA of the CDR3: TGTGCCAGCAGCCACCGTTCCGGGGTAAATGAAAAACTGTTTTTT. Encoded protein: CASSHRSGVNEKLFF.

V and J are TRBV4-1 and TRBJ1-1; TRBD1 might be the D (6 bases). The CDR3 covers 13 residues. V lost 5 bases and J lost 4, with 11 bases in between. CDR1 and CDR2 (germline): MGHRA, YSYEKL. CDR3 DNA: TGCGCCAGCAGCGTACAGGGAGTCACTGAAGCTTTCTTT. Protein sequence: CASSVQGVTEAFF.

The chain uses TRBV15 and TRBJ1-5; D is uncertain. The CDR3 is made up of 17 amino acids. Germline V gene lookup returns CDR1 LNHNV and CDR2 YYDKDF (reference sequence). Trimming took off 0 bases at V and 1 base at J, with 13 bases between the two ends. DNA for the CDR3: TGTGCCACCAGCAGAGAAAAGGGCAGGAGGAGCAATCAGCCCCAGCATTTT. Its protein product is CATSREKGRRSNQPQHF.

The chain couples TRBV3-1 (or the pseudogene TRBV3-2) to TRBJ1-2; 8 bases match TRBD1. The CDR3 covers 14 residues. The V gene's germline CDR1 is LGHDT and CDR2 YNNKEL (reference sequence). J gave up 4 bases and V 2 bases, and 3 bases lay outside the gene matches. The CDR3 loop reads CASSQPGQVYGYTF. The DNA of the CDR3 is TGTGCCAGCAGCCAACCGGGACAGGTCTATGGCTACACCTTC.

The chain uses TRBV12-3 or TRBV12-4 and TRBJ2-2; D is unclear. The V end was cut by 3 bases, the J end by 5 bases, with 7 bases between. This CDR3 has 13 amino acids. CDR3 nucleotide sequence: TGTGCCAGCAGTTTGACTTATACCGGGGAGCTGTTTTTT. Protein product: CASSLTYTGELFF.

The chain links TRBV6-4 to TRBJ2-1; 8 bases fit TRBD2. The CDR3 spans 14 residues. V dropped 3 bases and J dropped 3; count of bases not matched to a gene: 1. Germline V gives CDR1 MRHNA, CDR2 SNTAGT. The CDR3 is CASSEGTSYNEQFF. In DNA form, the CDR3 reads TGTGCCAGCAGTGAAGGGACTAGCTACAATGAGCAGTTCTTC.

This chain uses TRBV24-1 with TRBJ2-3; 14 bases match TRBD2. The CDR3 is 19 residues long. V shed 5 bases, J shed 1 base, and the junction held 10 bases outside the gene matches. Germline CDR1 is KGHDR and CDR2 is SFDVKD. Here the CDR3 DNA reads TGTGCCACCAGTGCCGCCATGGGACTAGCGGGGGAAGGCACAGATACGCAGTATTTT. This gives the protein CATSAAMGLAGEGTDTQYF.

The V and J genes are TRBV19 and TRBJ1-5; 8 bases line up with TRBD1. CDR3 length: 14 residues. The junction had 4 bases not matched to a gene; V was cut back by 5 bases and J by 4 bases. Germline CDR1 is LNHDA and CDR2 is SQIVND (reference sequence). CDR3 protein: CASSPYRGNQPQHF. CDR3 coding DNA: TGTGCCAGTAGTCCCTACAGGGGGAATCAGCCCCAGCATTTT.

The CDR3 nucleotides are TGTGCCAGCAGTGAAAGTAGGGACAGGGGCTACAATGAGCAGTTCTTC. Amino acids: CASSESRDRGYNEQFF. This rearrangement joins TRBV2 to TRBJ2-1; 10 nucleotides agree with TRBD1. Trimming at V came to 2 bases and at J to 3 bases, leaving 4 bases not matched to a gene. The CDR3 runs 16 residues. Germline V gene data show CDR1 as SNHLY and CDR2 as FYNNEI.

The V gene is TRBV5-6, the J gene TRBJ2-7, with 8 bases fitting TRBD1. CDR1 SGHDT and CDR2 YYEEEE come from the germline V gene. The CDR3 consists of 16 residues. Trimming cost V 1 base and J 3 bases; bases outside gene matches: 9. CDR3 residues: CASSLRDRSFFYEQYV. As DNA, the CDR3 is TGTGCCAGCAGCTTGAGGGACAGGAGCTTTTTCTACGAGCAGTACGTC.

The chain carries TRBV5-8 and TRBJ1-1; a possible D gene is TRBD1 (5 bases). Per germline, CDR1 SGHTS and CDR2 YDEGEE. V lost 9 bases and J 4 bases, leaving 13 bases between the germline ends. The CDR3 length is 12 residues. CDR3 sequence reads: CATRDGATEAFF. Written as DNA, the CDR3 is TGTGCCACCCGTGACGGGGCCACTGAAGCTTTCTTT.

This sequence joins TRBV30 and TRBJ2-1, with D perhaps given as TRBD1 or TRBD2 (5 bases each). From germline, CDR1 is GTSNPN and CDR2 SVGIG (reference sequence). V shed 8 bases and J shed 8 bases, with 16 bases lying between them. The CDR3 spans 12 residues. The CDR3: CAGDDPGYEQFF. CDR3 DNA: TGTGCCGGGGACGACCCAGGATATGAGCAGTTCTTC. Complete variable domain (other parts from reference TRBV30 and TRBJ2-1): SQTIHQWPATLVQPVGSPLSLECTVEGTSNPNLYWYRQAAGRGLQLLFYSVGIGQISSEVPQNLSASRPQDRQFILSSKKLLLSDSGFYLCAGDDPGYEQFFGPGTRLTVL.

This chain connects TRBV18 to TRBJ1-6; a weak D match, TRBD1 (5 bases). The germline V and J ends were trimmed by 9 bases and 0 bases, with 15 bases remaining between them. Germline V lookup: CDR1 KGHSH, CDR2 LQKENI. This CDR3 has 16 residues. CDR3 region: CASDSYASSYNSPLHF. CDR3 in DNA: TGTGCCAGTGACAGTTACGCAAGCTCCTATAATTCACCCCTCCACTTT.

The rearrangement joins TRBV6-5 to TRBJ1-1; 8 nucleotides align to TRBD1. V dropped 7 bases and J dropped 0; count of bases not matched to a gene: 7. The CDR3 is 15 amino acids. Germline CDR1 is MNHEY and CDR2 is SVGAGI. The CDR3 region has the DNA TGTGCCAGCACTTTAGGGGGACAGGTGAACACTGAAGCTTTCTTT. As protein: CASTLGGQVNTEAFF.

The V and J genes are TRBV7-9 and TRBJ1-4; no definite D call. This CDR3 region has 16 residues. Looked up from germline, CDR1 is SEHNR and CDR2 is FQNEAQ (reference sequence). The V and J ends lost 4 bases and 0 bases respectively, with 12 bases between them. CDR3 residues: CASSSIPGPTNEKLFF. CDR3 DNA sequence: TGTGCCAGCAGCTCGATACCGGGCCCAACTAATGAAAAACTGTTTTTT.

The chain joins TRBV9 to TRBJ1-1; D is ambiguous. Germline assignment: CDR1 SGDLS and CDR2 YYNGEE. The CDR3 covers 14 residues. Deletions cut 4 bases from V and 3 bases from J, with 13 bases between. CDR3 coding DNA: TGTGCCAGCAGCCCCAGTCCTCGGCACACTGAAGCTTTCTTT. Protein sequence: CASSPSPRHTEAFF.

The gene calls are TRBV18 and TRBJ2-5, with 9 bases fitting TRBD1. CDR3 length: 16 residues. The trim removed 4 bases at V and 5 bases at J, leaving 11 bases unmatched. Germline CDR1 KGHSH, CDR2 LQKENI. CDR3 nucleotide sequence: TGTGCCAGCTCACTTCAACAGGGACAGGGTACGGAGACCCAGTACTTC. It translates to CASSLQQGQGTETQYF. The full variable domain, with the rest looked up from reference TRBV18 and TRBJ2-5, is NAGVMQNPRHLVRRRGQEARLRCSPMKGHSHVYWYRQLPEEGLKFMVYLQKENIIDESGMPKERFSAEFPKEGPSILRIQQVVRGDSAAYFCASSLQQGQGTETQYFGPGTRLLVL.

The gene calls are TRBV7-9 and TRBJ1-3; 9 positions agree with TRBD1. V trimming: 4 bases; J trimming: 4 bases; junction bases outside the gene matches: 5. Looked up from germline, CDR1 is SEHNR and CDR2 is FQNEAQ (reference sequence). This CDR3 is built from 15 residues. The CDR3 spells CASSSEGQGGNTIYF. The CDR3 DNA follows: TGTGCCAGCAGCTCGGAGGGACAGGGAGGAAACACCATATATTTT.

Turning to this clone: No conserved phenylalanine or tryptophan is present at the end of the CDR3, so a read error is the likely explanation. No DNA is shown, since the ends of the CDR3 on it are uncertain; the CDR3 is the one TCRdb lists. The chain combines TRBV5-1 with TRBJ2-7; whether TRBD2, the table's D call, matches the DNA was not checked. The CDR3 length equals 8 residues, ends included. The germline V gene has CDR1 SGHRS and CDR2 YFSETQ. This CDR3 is CASSPPRD.

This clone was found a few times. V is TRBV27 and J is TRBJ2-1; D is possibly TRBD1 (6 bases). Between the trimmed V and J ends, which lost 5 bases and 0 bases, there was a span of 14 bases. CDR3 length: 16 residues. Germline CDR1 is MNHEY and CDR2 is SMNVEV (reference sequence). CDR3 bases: TGTGCCAGCAGTCCTCTTAGGGGGAGCTCCTACAATGAGCAGTTCTTC. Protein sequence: CASSPLRGSSYNEQFF.

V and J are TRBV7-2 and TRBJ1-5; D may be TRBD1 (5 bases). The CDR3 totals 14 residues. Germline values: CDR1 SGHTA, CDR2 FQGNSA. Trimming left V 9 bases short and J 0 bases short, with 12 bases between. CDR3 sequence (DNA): TGTGCCAGTGGGAGGGACTTTAGCAATCAGCCCCAGCATTTT. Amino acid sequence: CASGRDFSNQPQHF.

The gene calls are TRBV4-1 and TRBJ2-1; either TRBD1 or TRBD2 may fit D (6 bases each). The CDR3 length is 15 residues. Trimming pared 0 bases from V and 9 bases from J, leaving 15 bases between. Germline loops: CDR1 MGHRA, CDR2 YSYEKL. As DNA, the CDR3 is TGCGCCAGCAGCCAAGATCAAGTTGAGGGGGGTGAGCAGTTCTTC. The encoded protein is CASSQDQVEGGEQFF.

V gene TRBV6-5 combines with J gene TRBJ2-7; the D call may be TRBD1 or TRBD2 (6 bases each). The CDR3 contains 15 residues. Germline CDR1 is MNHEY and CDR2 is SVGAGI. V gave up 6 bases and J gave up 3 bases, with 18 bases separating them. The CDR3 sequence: CASRVSRGLHYEQYV. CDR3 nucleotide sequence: TGTGCCAGCAGGGTAAGCAGGGGACTCCACTACGAGCAGTACGTC.

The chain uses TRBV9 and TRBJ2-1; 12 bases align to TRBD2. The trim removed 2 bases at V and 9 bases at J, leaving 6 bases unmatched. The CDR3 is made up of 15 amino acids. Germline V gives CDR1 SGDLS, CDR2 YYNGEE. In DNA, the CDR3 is TGTGCCAGCAGCGTTCGACTAGCGGGGGAGGGTGAGCAGTTCTTC. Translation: CASSVRLAGEGEQFF.

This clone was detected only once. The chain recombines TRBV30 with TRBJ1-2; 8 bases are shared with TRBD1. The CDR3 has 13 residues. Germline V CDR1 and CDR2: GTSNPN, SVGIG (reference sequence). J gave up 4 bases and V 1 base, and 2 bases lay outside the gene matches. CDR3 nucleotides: TGTGCCTGGAGTGCGACAGGGGCCTATGGCTACACCTTC. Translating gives CAWSATGAYGYTF.

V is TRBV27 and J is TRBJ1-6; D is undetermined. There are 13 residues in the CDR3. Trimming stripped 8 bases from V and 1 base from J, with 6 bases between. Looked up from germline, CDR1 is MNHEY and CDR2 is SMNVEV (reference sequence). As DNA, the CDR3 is TGTGCCAGCGGCGGATCCTATAATTCACCCCTCCACTTT. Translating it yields CASGGSYNSPLHF.